This T cell receptor beta chain stems from a study of cytomegalovirus exposure and HLA in healthy donors. In regard to this clone: The antigen remains undetermined.

V lost 4 bases and J lost 8, with 17 bases in between. The germline V gene has CDR1 MNHEY and CDR2 SVGAGI. CDR3 size: 14 residues. General observations from the study: Later genetic work tied a missense DCLRE1C variant to beta-chain V and J trimming.

Amplification used 60 Vbeta primers and 13 Jbeta primers. Assay: immunoSEQ multiplex PCR; the TCRdb copy retains only in-frame clones and omits some. Here the sample spans some 170,000 clones, 60% to 75% being singletons. This chain joins TRBV6-5 and TRBJ1-2; D possibly corresponds to TRBD1 (6 bases). The sequenced sample was PBMCs. The TCR was taken from a woman between 45 and 60 years old in good health and CMV-seropositive. For the CDR3, the DNA is TGTGCCAGCAGTTTAAACAGGGACGTTGGAGGCTACACCTTC. Its protein product is CASSLNRDVGGYTF.